What follows are 27 T cell receptor beta chains derived from one specimen sequenced in a study of T-cell reconstitution after alpha-beta-depleted transplantation in children. The authors prepared the TCRbeta library with unique molecular identifiers. TCRdb reanalysed the PCR reads using MiXCR and keeps one entry per CDR3 protein. The sample lists 350,000 to 400,000 distinct CDR3 sequences; about an eighth were seen once. The sequences come from PBMCs, collected from the stem cell graft. The receptors here all came from a human donor who donated a stem cell graft to a child with Fanconi anemia.

This clonotype was recorded many times. The rearrangement joins TRBV10-3 to TRBJ2-2; D is uncertain. This CDR3 spans 12 amino acids. The V end lost 8 bases, the J end lost 3 bases, and 7 bases lay between the germline ends. Germline V gene data show CDR1 as ENHRY and CDR2 as SYGVKD. The CDR3 region is CAIRFDTGELFF. The DNA for the CDR3 is TGTGCCATCCGTTTTGACACCGGGGAGCTGTTTTTT.

The gene calls are TRBV3-1 and TRBJ1-1; the match to TRBD1 covers 7 bases. The CDR3 has 16 residues. Trimming at V came to 0 bases and at J to 2 bases, leaving 6 bases not matched to a gene. The germline gives CDR1 LGHDT, CDR2 YNNKEL (reference sequence). CDR3 sequence (DNA): TGTGCCAGCAGCCAAGAAGCCGGGACAGTAAACACTGAAGCTTTCTTT. Translation: CASSQEAGTVNTEAFF.

This clonotype has only a few counts. For the CDR3, the DNA is TGTGCCAGCAGTTTAATAGCGGGGCTCCAAGAGACCCAGTACTTC. Translated: CASSLIAGLQETQYF. The rearrangement uses TRBV12-3 or TRBV12-4 and TRBJ2-5, with 8 bases matching TRBD2. This CDR3 spans 15 amino acids. The junction had 3 bases not matched to a gene; V was cut back by 2 bases and J by 1 base.

The sample holds many counts of this clonotype. The chain carries TRBV4-1 and TRBJ2-3; a weak D match, TRBD2 (7 bases). This CDR3 has 16 residues. CDR1 MGHRA and CDR2 YSYEKL come from the germline V gene. V was shortened by 0 bases and J by 4 bases, with 14 bases between the two germline ends. CDR3 residues: CASSQDGGLASDTQYF. Here the CDR3 DNA reads TGCGCCAGCAGCCAAGACGGGGGGCTCGCCTCAGATACGCAGTATTTT.

This clonotype was detected many times. This chain uses TRBV5-1 with TRBJ2-1, with 7 bases that match TRBD2. V lost 2 bases to trimming and J lost 6 bases; unmatched junction nucleotides: 11. Germline CDR1 and CDR2: SGHRS and YFSETQ. This CDR3 is 16 amino acids long. CDR3 bases: TGCGCCAGCAGCTTCCAGACTAGCTCCTTCGGCAATGAGCAGTTCTTC. This encodes CASSFQTSSFGNEQFF.

The gene calls are TRBV5-1 and TRBJ2-1; 9 bases map to TRBD1. Trimming cost V 4 bases and J 6 bases; bases outside gene matches: 11. This CDR3 is 16 amino acids long. Germline CDR1 and CDR2: SGHRS and YFSETQ. In nucleotides, the CDR3 is TGCGCCAGCAGCAGCCTGGACAGGGGCCTTATCAATGAGCAGTTCTTC. Protein product: CASSSLDRGLINEQFF.

The chain recombines TRBV5-1 with TRBJ1-6; D is uncertain. This CDR3 is built from 15 residues. With 4 bases removed from V and 8 bases from J, the gap between germline ends came to 16 bases. Per the germline V gene, CDR1 is SGHRS and CDR2 is YFSETQ. The CDR3 sequence: CASSNTILSDSPLHF. The CDR3 DNA reads as TGCGCCAGCAGCAATACAATATTGTCGGATTCACCCCTCCACTTT.

This clonotype has at least ten counts. The chain joins TRBV4-3 to TRBJ2-1; TRBD2 is a possible D gene (7 bases). The CDR3 spans 16 residues. Germline V gene data show CDR1 as LGHNA and CDR2 as YSLEER. Trimming removed 0 bases from V and 4 bases from J, with 13 bases in between. The CDR3 loop is CASSQEIAGAYNEQFF. CDR3 sequence (DNA): TGCGCCAGCAGCCAAGAGATTGCGGGGGCGTACAATGAGCAGTTCTTC.

The DNA for the CDR3 is TGTGCCAGCAGTTCCCTTCTTGGGGGATCAGATACGCAGTATTTT. This translates into CASSSLLGGSDTQYF. V is TRBV6-5 and J is TRBJ2-3; D might be TRBD1 or TRBD2, each matching 5 bases. V was shortened by 4 bases and J by 4 bases, with 15 bases between the two germline ends. This CDR3 has 15 residues. Germline V gene data show CDR1 as MNHEY and CDR2 as SVGAGI.

In this sample, this clonotype turned up many times. The chain is built from TRBV6-1 and TRBJ1-1; D is perhaps TRBD1 (5 bases). The germline gives CDR1 MNHNS, CDR2 SASEGT. V was clipped by 6 bases and J by 2 bases, with 13 bases between them. This CDR3 has 14 amino acids. The CDR3 loop is CASSRTPYNTEAFF. In DNA form, the CDR3 reads TGTGCCAGCAGCCGGACACCGTATAACACTGAAGCTTTCTTT.

This clonotype was seen repeatedly, ten times or more. The chain combines TRBV12-3 or TRBV12-4 with TRBJ1-2, with 8 nucleotides matching TRBD1. The junction had 3 bases not matched to a gene; V was cut back by 5 bases and J by 4 bases. This CDR3 comprises 13 residues. For the CDR3, the DNA is TGTGCCAGCAGTGAAGGACAGGGCTATGGCTACACCTTC. Its protein is CASSEGQGYGYTF.

This clonotype was observed at least ten times. The chain carries TRBV12-3 or TRBV12-4 and TRBJ1-6; the D is unclear. Trimming removed 0 bases at V and 0 bases at J, with 3 bases between. The CDR3 spans 15 residues. The CDR3 protein is CASSLASSYNSPLHF. Written as DNA, the CDR3 is TGTGCCAGCAGTTTAGCAAGCTCCTATAATTCACCCCTCCACTTT.

There are a few counts of this clonotype. The rearrangement uses TRBV27 and TRBJ2-7; D assignment may be TRBD1 or TRBD2 (5 bases each). Germline V CDR1 and CDR2: MNHEY, SMNVEV (reference sequence). V dropped 1 base and J dropped 7 bases, with 14 bases sitting between them. The CDR3 is 14 residues long. In DNA form, the CDR3 reads TGTGCCAGCAGTTTATTGCAGGGAACGGGGGAGCAGTACTTC. Its translation: CASSLLQGTGEQYF.

The chain joins TRBV6-2 or TRBV6-3 to TRBJ2-7; D gene ambiguous. CDR1 MNHEY and CDR2 SVGEGT come from the germline V gene. The CDR3 covers 13 residues. The V end was cut by 2 bases, the J end by 3 bases, with 8 bases between. As DNA, the CDR3 is TGTGCCAGCAGTTACGATGCAGTCTACGAGCAGTACTTC. Translation gives CASSYDAVYEQYF.

This clonotype appeared a few times. The rearrangement links TRBV12-3 or TRBV12-4 to TRBJ2-6; no clear D. This CDR3 comprises 15 residues. Trimming took 5 bases from V and 0 from J, leaving 8 bases between them. CDR3 coding DNA: TGTGCCAGCAGTGCCCGAAGCTCTGGGGCCAACGTCCTGACTTTC. Its protein is CASSARSSGANVLTF.

This clonotype was found a few times. The chain couples TRBV5-1 to TRBJ2-1; TRBD1 or TRBD2 may be the D gene (5 bases each). Germline V CDR1 and CDR2: SGHRS, YFSETQ. The CDR3 is 15 residues long. V lost 0 bases and J 5 bases, leaving 12 bases between the germline ends. The CDR3 spells CASSLEGFGDNEQFF. The CDR3 region has the DNA TGCGCCAGCAGCTTGGAGGGGTTCGGGGACAATGAGCAGTTCTTC.

The J gene is TRBJ2-1, the V gene TRBV2; 7 nucleotides agree with TRBD1. Germline values: CDR1 SNHLY, CDR2 FYNNEI. The CDR3 totals 15 residues. V dropped 6 bases and J dropped 4; count of bases not matched to a gene: 9. In DNA form, the CDR3 reads TGTGCCAGCAGAAGAGGGGGCCCCGTTTACAATGAGCAGTTCTTC. It codes for CASRRGGPVYNEQFF.

This clonotype was counted ten times or more. The chain is built from TRBV12-3 or TRBV12-4 and TRBJ2-2, with TRBD2 as a possible D gene (5 bases). Trimming stripped 6 bases from V and 0 bases from J, with 14 bases between. The length of the CDR3 is 16 residues. CDR3 nucleotides: TGTGCCAGCAGCCCCCGGGGAGCGGCGAACACCGGGGAGCTGTTTTTT. Translation: CASSPRGAANTGELFF.

This clonotype showed up just a few times. This sequence joins TRBV5-1 and TRBJ2-1; 8 positions agree with TRBD1. The CDR3 runs to 16 residues. Germline CDR1 reads SGHRS; CDR2 reads YFSETQ. The ends lost 4 bases at V and 4 bases at J; junction bases unmatched: 10. This CDR3 reads CASSDHRGSPYNEQFF. The CDR3 nucleotides are TGCGCCAGCAGCGATCACAGGGGGTCCCCGTACAATGAGCAGTTCTTC.

This clonotype was seen only a few times. The J gene is TRBJ2-7, the V gene TRBV4-3, with D perhaps matching TRBD2 (6 bases). Trimming removed 4 bases at V and 5 bases at J, with 15 bases between. From germline, CDR1 is LGHNA and CDR2 YSLEER. The CDR3 loop spans 14 amino acids. DNA for the CDR3: TGCGCCAGCAGCCCCCTCGGTCGCGGGGACGAGCAGTACTTC. This gives the protein CASSPLGRGDEQYF.

The chain uses TRBV30 and TRBJ2-1, with TRBD2 as a possible D gene (5 bases). Deletions cut 0 bases from V and 4 bases from J, with 7 bases between. This CDR3 is 13 amino acids long. Germline V gene sequence: CDR1 GTSNPN, CDR2 SVGIG (reference sequence). CDR3 protein: CAWSVGGYNEQFF. In DNA, the CDR3 is TGTGCCTGGAGTGTAGGCGGGTACAATGAGCAGTTCTTC.

V gene TRBV2 combines with J gene TRBJ1-3; the match to TRBD1 covers 8 bases. Germline assignment: CDR1 SNHLY and CDR2 FYNNEI. V gave up 6 bases and J gave up 7 bases; unmatched junction bases: 5. The CDR3 consists of 13 residues. The CDR3 region has the DNA TGTGCCAGCAGAAAGGACAGGGTTAACACCATATATTTT. Amino acids: CASRKDRVNTIYF.

In its sample, this clonotype was seen a few times. The J gene is TRBJ1-4, the V gene TRBV15, with D unresolved. V lost 1 base and J lost 7, with 7 bases in between. Germline CDR1 is LNHNV and CDR2 is YYDKDF (reference sequence). This CDR3 spans 13 amino acids. The CDR3 here is CATSRGGLEKLFF. The CDR3 nucleotides read TGTGCCACCAGCAGAGGAGGGCTTGAAAAACTGTTTTTT.

This clonotype was seen repeatedly, ten times or more. The chain combines TRBV7-3 with TRBJ2-1; 11 bases align to TRBD2. With V trimmed by 3 bases and J by 7 bases, 2 bases remained unmatched. The CDR3 totals 14 residues. Germline V gene lookup returns CDR1 SGHTA and CDR2 FQGTGA. CDR3 sequence reads: CASSFSGGGNEQFF. CDR3 coding DNA: TGTGCCAGCAGCTTTAGCGGGGGGGGGAATGAGCAGTTCTTC.

This clonotype was seen at least ten times. The chain is built from TRBV29-1 and TRBJ1-1; D gene uncertain. There are 12 residues in the CDR3. Germline CDR1 and CDR2: SQVTM and ANQGSEA. Trimming removed 2 bases at V and 3 bases at J, with 7 bases between. The CDR3 nucleotides read TGCAGCGTTGAACGGGGATACACTGAAGCTTTCTTT. Its protein product is CSVERGYTEAFF.

This clonotype was counted many times. V gene TRBV6-2 or TRBV6-3 combines with J gene TRBJ2-7; D is ambiguous. Trimming took off 2 bases at V and 0 bases at J, with 14 bases between the two ends. The germline V gene encodes CDR1 MNHEY and CDR2 SVGEGT. The CDR3 is 16 residues long. CDR3 DNA: TGTGCCAGCAGTTACAAGTCCTACAGAAACTCCTACGAGCAGTACTTC. This encodes CASSYKSYRNSYEQYF.

This clonotype was observed a handful of times. The chain is built from TRBV29-1 and TRBJ1-5; D unresolved. The V and J ends lost 5 bases and 2 bases respectively, with 10 bases between them. There are 13 residues in the CDR3. Germline loops: CDR1 SQVTM, CDR2 ANQGSEA. The CDR3 here is CSVTKDGNQPQHF. CDR3 nucleotide sequence: TGCAGCGTTACGAAGGACGGCAATCAGCCCCAGCATTTT.